Listed below are T cell receptor beta chains from one sample, sequenced in a study of T-cell reconstitution after alpha-beta-depleted transplantation in children. TCRdb re-analysed the PCR reads in MiXCR, keeping a single row per CDR3 protein. Among approximately 400,000 distinct CDR3 sequences listed, about a tenth were seen once. The sample here was PBMCs from the stem cell graft donor, taken from the stem cell graft. The origin of the receptors is a human donor who donated a stem cell graft to a child with acute myeloid leukemia. The CDR3 runs from the conserved cysteine through the conserved F or W. Fields, in order: clone size, V gene, D gene, J gene, CDR3 DNA, CDR3 protein. The D gene is left open where the match is weak. Size tells how often a clone was seen (once, few, many) or the class of an expanded clone, and some rows leave it out.

clone_size: many
v_call: TRBV20-1
d_call: -
j_call: TRBJ2-1
cdr3_nt: TGCAGTGCTAGGTACAATGAGCAGTTCTTC
cdr3_aa: CSARYNEQFF

clone_size: few
v_call: TRBV19
d_call: -
j_call: TRBJ1-1
cdr3_nt: TGTGCCAGTACCTCACCCTCCAGGGTTAAGAACACTGAAGCTTTCTTT
cdr3_aa: CASTSPSRVKNTEAFF

clone_size: -
v_call: TRBV15
d_call: -
j_call: TRBJ1-1
cdr3_nt: TGTGCCACCAGCGGGGGACTGTCGAACACTGAAGCTTTCTTT
cdr3_aa: CATSGGLSNTEAFF

clone_size: few
v_call: TRBV5-6
d_call: -
j_call: TRBJ2-1
cdr3_nt: TGTGCCAGCAGCAGCCGTCCTAAGTGGGCCTACAATGAGCAGTTCTTC
cdr3_aa: CASSSRPKWAYNEQFF

clone_size: few
v_call: TRBV7-2
d_call: -
j_call: TRBJ2-5
cdr3_nt: TGTGCCAGCAGCGTGGGCCAGGGGTGGGGTTTAGGAGAGACCCAGTACTTC
cdr3_aa: CASSVGQGWGLGETQYF

clone_size: many
v_call: TRBV7-8
d_call: TRBD2
j_call: TRBJ2-1
cdr3_nt: TGTGCCAGCAGCCAATTAACTAGCGGGAGGGCCCTTGAGCAGTTCTTC
cdr3_aa: CASSQLTSGRALEQFF

clone_size: -
v_call: TRBV20-1
d_call: -
j_call: TRBJ1-6
cdr3_nt: TGCAGTGCTAGAGATCCCTCCGCCGGGACTTGGAATTCACCCCTCCACTTT
cdr3_aa: CSARDPSAGTWNSPLHF

clone_size: few
v_call: TRBV7-9
d_call: TRBD2
j_call: TRBJ2-1
cdr3_nt: TGTGCCAGCAGCCCACCTATGGGACTAGCGGGAAATGAGCAGTTCTTC
cdr3_aa: CASSPPMGLAGNEQFF

clone_size: few
v_call: TRBV7-2
d_call: TRBD1
j_call: TRBJ2-7
cdr3_nt: TGTGCCAGCAGCCAGGGACAGGGAGGACGATACGAGCAGTACTTC
cdr3_aa: CASSQGQGGRYEQYF

clone_size: -
v_call: TRBV24-1
d_call: -
j_call: TRBJ2-1
cdr3_nt: TGTGCCACCAGTGATTCGAGCGGAATCTACAATGAGCAGTTCTTC
cdr3_aa: CATSDSSGIYNEQFF

clone_size: -
v_call: TRBV6-5
d_call: -
j_call: TRBJ2-5
cdr3_nt: TGTGCCAGCAGTTTCACAGGGACGGCCCAAGAGACCCAGTACTTC
cdr3_aa: CASSFTGTAQETQYF

clone_size: -
v_call: TRBV6-1
d_call: TRBD1
j_call: TRBJ2-2
cdr3_nt: TGTGCCAGCAGTAGGAAGAGTGGCCAGGGGGCGACCGGGGAGCTGTTTTTT
cdr3_aa: CASSRKSGQGATGELFF

clone_size: -
v_call: TRBV12-3/TRBV12-4
d_call: -
j_call: TRBJ1-5
cdr3_nt: TGTGCCAGCAGTCCGGGACCCCTGAATCAGCCCCAGCATTTT
cdr3_aa: CASSPGPLNQPQHF

clone_size: many
v_call: TRBV27
d_call: -
j_call: TRBJ2-7
cdr3_nt: TGTGCCAGCAGTTTTTCTTACAGGGAAGGCTACGAGCAGTACTTC
cdr3_aa: CASSFSYREGYEQYF

clone_size: -
v_call: TRBV7-6
d_call: TRBD1
j_call: TRBJ1-2
cdr3_nt: TGTGCCAGCGGCACCCCGGGACAGGGCTATGGCTACACTTTC
cdr3_aa: CASGTPGQGYGYTF

clone_size: many
v_call: TRBV28
d_call: -
j_call: TRBJ2-3
cdr3_nt: TGTGCCAGCAGTTTGTCCCAGGGCGACACAGATACGCAGTATTTT
cdr3_aa: CASSLSQGDTDTQYF

clone_size: few
v_call: TRBV7-6
d_call: -
j_call: TRBJ2-7
cdr3_nt: TGTGCCAGCAGCTTAAATCCCAGGTCGAACTACGAGCAGTACTTC
cdr3_aa: CASSLNPRSNYEQYF

clone_size: -
v_call: TRBV6-1
d_call: -
j_call: TRBJ2-3
cdr3_nt: TGTGCCAGCAGTGACCCGGGGCAGCGCACAGATACGCAGTATTTT
cdr3_aa: CASSDPGQRTDTQYF

clone_size: few
v_call: TRBV6-1
d_call: -
j_call: TRBJ2-7
cdr3_nt: TGTGCCAGCAGTGAAGGGGGACTCTACGAGCAGTACTTC
cdr3_aa: CASSEGGLYEQYF

clone_size: many
v_call: TRBV10-3
d_call: -
j_call: TRBJ1-1
cdr3_nt: TGTGCCACCAAAGGTTCAGACATGAACACTGAAGCTTTCTTT
cdr3_aa: CATKGSDMNTEAFF

clone_size: -
v_call: TRBV29-1
d_call: -
j_call: TRBJ2-3
cdr3_nt: TGCAGCGTTCCCGGAGCCACAGATACGCAGTATTTT
cdr3_aa: CSVPGATDTQYF

clone_size: few
v_call: TRBV14
d_call: -
j_call: TRBJ2-1
cdr3_nt: TGTGCCAGCAGCCACGGGACTCTTCGGAGTGAGCAGTTCTTC
cdr3_aa: CASSHGTLRSEQFF

clone_size: many
v_call: TRBV20-1
d_call: -
j_call: TRBJ2-5
cdr3_nt: TGCAGTGCTCCGGGCCAAGAGACCCAGTACTTC
cdr3_aa: CSAPGQETQYF

clone_size: many
v_call: TRBV29-1
d_call: TRBD1
j_call: TRBJ2-5
cdr3_nt: TGCAGCGTACCACCTCAGGGGGCAGAAGAGACCCAGTACTTC
cdr3_aa: CSVPPQGAEETQYF

clone_size: many
v_call: TRBV9
d_call: -
j_call: TRBJ2-5
cdr3_nt: TGTGCCAGCAGCGTAGGAGGACAGCAAGAGACCCAGTACTTC
cdr3_aa: CASSVGGQQETQYF

clone_size: many
v_call: TRBV30
d_call: -
j_call: TRBJ1-1
cdr3_nt: TGTGCCTGGTCCCCTGGGGACATTAACACTGAAGCTTTCTTT
cdr3_aa: CAWSPGDINTEAFF

clone_size: few
v_call: TRBV5-5
d_call: -
j_call: TRBJ2-2
cdr3_nt: TGTGCCAGCAGCCCAACCTCAGCGGGCGGGGAGCTGTTTTTT
cdr3_aa: CASSPTSAGGELFF

clone_size: few
v_call: TRBV4-1
d_call: -
j_call: TRBJ2-1
cdr3_nt: TGCGCCAGCAGCCCCGGAGTAGGCTACAATGAGCAGTTCTTC
cdr3_aa: CASSPGVGYNEQFF

clone_size: few
v_call: TRBV10-3
d_call: -
j_call: TRBJ2-3
cdr3_nt: TGTGCCATCAGTGAGTCGACTGGGACTGCGGATACGCAGTATTTT
cdr3_aa: CAISESTGTADTQYF

clone_size: -
v_call: TRBV5-1
d_call: TRBD1
j_call: TRBJ1-4
cdr3_nt: TGCGCCAGCAGCCCGGACAGGGGATCGGAAAAACTGTTTTTT
cdr3_aa: CASSPDRGSEKLFF

clone_size: -
v_call: TRBV6-5
d_call: -
j_call: TRBJ1-2
cdr3_nt: TGTGCCAGCAGTTACTCAACTGGCGGTGGGGGCTATGGCTACACCTTC
cdr3_aa: CASSYSTGGGGYGYTF

clone_size: few
v_call: TRBV7-8
d_call: -
j_call: TRBJ2-4
cdr3_nt: TGTGCCAGCAGCCCTGAAAGCATTCAGTACTTC
cdr3_aa: CASSPESIQYF

clone_size: -
v_call: TRBV6-1
d_call: TRBD2
j_call: TRBJ2-1
cdr3_nt: TGTGCCAGCAGTGCAACCGGGAGGCACTCCTACAATGAGCAGTTCTTC
cdr3_aa: CASSATGRHSYNEQFF

clone_size: -
v_call: TRBV19
d_call: -
j_call: TRBJ1-6
cdr3_nt: TGTGCCAGTAGTCCGCGGGACGTTTCACCCCTCCACTTT
cdr3_aa: CASSPRDVSPLHF

clone_size: -
v_call: TRBV3-1
d_call: TRBD1
j_call: TRBJ2-7
cdr3_nt: TGTGCCAGCAGCTCCAGGGGGCTTGATTGGAGCGAGCAGTACTTC
cdr3_aa: CASSSRGLDWSEQYF

clone_size: few
v_call: TRBV29-1
d_call: -
j_call: TRBJ2-5
cdr3_nt: TGCAGCGTTGAAGATAGAGGGACGGGAAGGGAGACCCAGTACTTC
cdr3_aa: CSVEDRGTGRETQYF

clone_size: -
v_call: TRBV3-1
d_call: -
j_call: TRBJ2-1
cdr3_nt: TGTGCCAGCAGCCAAGGTACCGGGACCCCCGAGGGGGTACAGTTCTTC
cdr3_aa: CASSQGTGTPEGVQFF

clone_size: few
v_call: TRBV20-1
d_call: TRBD1
j_call: TRBJ1-1
cdr3_nt: TGCAGTGCTAGAGACGGCAGGGGGGTGAACACTGAAGCTTTCTTT
cdr3_aa: CSARDGRGVNTEAFF

clone_size: many
v_call: TRBV5-1
d_call: -
j_call: TRBJ1-5
cdr3_nt: TGCGCCAGCAGCCCCGTGAGTTCGGATCAGCCCCAGCATTTT
cdr3_aa: CASSPVSSDQPQHF

clone_size: -
v_call: TRBV11-1
d_call: TRBD2
j_call: TRBJ2-1
cdr3_nt: TGTGCCAGCAGCTCAACTAGCGGGAGAAGCAATGAGCAGTTCTTC
cdr3_aa: CASSSTSGRSNEQFF

clone_size: -
v_call: TRBV7-8
d_call: -
j_call: TRBJ1-5
cdr3_nt: TGTGCCAGCAGCCCGCCAGGCGGGCCCCAGCATTTT
cdr3_aa: CASSPPGGPQHF

clone_size: few
v_call: TRBV3-1
d_call: -
j_call: TRBJ1-1
cdr3_nt: TGTGCCAGCAGCAAGGGGCAGGGGATCACTGAAGCTTTCTTT
cdr3_aa: CASSKGQGITEAFF

clone_size: few
v_call: TRBV12-3/TRBV12-4
d_call: TRBD2
j_call: TRBJ2-3
cdr3_nt: TGTGCCAGCAGCTCCACTAGCGGAGGCCCCACAGATACGCAGTATTTT
cdr3_aa: CASSSTSGGPTDTQYF

clone_size: -
v_call: TRBV7-9
d_call: -
j_call: TRBJ2-6
cdr3_nt: TGTGCCAGTACCAAACGGGCCGGGCCTGGGGCCAACGTCCTGACTTTC
cdr3_aa: CASTKRAGPGANVLTF

clone_size: -
v_call: TRBV7-8
d_call: -
j_call: TRBJ2-6
cdr3_nt: TGTGCCAGCAGTCCTAGCCGGGACACTAACGTCCGCTCTGGGGCCAACGTCCTGACTTTC
cdr3_aa: CASSPSRDTNVRSGANVLTF

clone_size: -
v_call: TRBV12-5
d_call: TRBD2
j_call: TRBJ2-3
cdr3_nt: TGTGCTAGTGGTTCTAGCGGGGCCCCCACAGATACGCAGTATTTT
cdr3_aa: CASGSSGAPTDTQYF

clone_size: few
v_call: TRBV7-8
d_call: TRBD1
j_call: TRBJ2-1
cdr3_nt: TGTGCCAGCAGCTTATGGACAGGGGTTAACCTCCAAGAGCAGTTCTTC
cdr3_aa: CASSLWTGVNLQEQFF

clone_size: few
v_call: TRBV9
d_call: -
j_call: TRBJ1-6
cdr3_nt: TGTGCCAGCAGCGTAGGGACGAATTCACCCCTCCACTTT
cdr3_aa: CASSVGTNSPLHF

clone_size: -
v_call: TRBV20-1
d_call: TRBD1
j_call: TRBJ1-1
cdr3_nt: TGCAGTGCTAGCCGAAGGGGGCGGAGGACTGAAGCTTTCTTT
cdr3_aa: CSASRRGRRTEAFF

clone_size: many
v_call: TRBV6-5
d_call: -
j_call: TRBJ1-1
cdr3_nt: TGTGCCAGCACCCGGGGGGACACTGAAGCTTTCTTT
cdr3_aa: CASTRGDTEAFF

clone_size: -
v_call: TRBV30
d_call: TRBD1
j_call: TRBJ1-4
cdr3_nt: TGTGCCTGGAGTGAGGGACAGGGGGCTGGAGAAAAACTGTTTTTT
cdr3_aa: CAWSEGQGAGEKLFF

clone_size: -
v_call: TRBV6-2/TRBV6-3
d_call: -
j_call: TRBJ2-5
cdr3_nt: TGTGCCAGCAGTTACTTGGGTAACCAAGAGACCCAGTACTTC
cdr3_aa: CASSYLGNQETQYF

clone_size: -
v_call: TRBV12-3/TRBV12-4
d_call: -
j_call: TRBJ2-1
cdr3_nt: TGTGCCAGCGAACCTCTGTTGGACCAGTTCAATGAGCAGTTCTTC
cdr3_aa: CASEPLLDQFNEQFF

clone_size: many
v_call: TRBV5-6
d_call: TRBD1
j_call: TRBJ1-2
cdr3_nt: TGTGCCAGCAGACCATGGGACAGAACATTCTATGGCTACACCTTC
cdr3_aa: CASRPWDRTFYGYTF

clone_size: -
v_call: TRBV25-1
d_call: -
j_call: TRBJ2-7
cdr3_nt: TGTGCCAGCAGTGGGTCTAGAGAGAGCTACGAGCAGTACTTC
cdr3_aa: CASSGSRESYEQYF

clone_size: -
v_call: TRBV19
d_call: -
j_call: TRBJ2-6
cdr3_nt: TGTGCCAGTACCACAGGGAACTCTGGGGCCAACGGCCTGACTTTC
cdr3_aa: CASTTGNSGANGLTF

clone_size: once
v_call: TRBV29-1
d_call: -
j_call: TRBJ2-5
cdr3_nt: TGCAGCGTAGGAGGGCGGTGGGAAACCGAGTACTTC
cdr3_aa: CSVGGRWETEYF